Each of the 16 T cell receptor beta chains below was sequenced from the same sample in a study of T cell repertoires and HLA-DP antigens. Profiled with immunoSEQ multiplex PCR; TCRdb holds only in-frame clones, not every one. The repertoire holds roughly 110,000 clones, over 90% seen once, with around 0.3% in the top ten. These receptors' targets are unknown. The material sequenced was CD4+ T cells from PBMCs. The receptors were sampled from a woman younger than 35 in good health and CMV-seronegative.

J is TRBJ2-3 and V is TRBV7-3, with D perhaps matching TRBD1 (5 bases). Germline V gene sequence: CDR1 SGHTA, CDR2 FQGTGA. This CDR3 is built from 14 residues. V was clipped by 5 bases and J by 1 base, with 10 bases between them. CDR3 sequence (DNA): TGTGCCAGCAGCAGTTCACAGGGCACAGATACGCAGTATTTT. This translates into CASSSSQGTDTQYF.

The genes are TRBV2 and TRBJ1-5, with 9 bases matching TRBD1. The CDR3 spans 19 residues. The junction had 10 bases not matched to a gene; V was cut back by 1 base and J by 0 bases. Per the germline V gene, CDR1 is SNHLY and CDR2 is FYNNEI. CDR3 DNA sequence: TGTGCCAGCAGTGAAGGGATCGGACAGGGGACAAATAGCAATCAGCCCCAGCATTTT. Its protein product is CASSEGIGQGTNSNQPQHF.

The chain carries TRBV4-1 and TRBJ1-5; unclear D gene. CDR1 and CDR2 (germline): MGHRA, YSYEKL. The V and J ends lost 0 bases and 2 bases respectively, with 17 bases between them. The CDR3 is 18 amino acids. In DNA, the CDR3 is TGCGCCAGCAGCCAAGATGGGGTTTCTAAAAGGGGCAATCAGCCCCAGCATTTT. Its protein product is CASSQDGVSKRGNQPQHF.

The chain couples TRBV30 to TRBJ2-7; D gene unclear. V was pared by 1 base and J by 0 bases, with 10 bases between. In germline, CDR1 is GTSNPN, CDR2 SVGIG (reference sequence). The CDR3 contains 14 residues. CDR3 in amino acids: CAWSDDTVSYEQYF. The CDR3 bases are TGTGCCTGGAGTGACGACACGGTCTCCTACGAGCAGTACTTC.

V is TRBV7-7 and J is TRBJ2-5, with 8 bases identical to TRBD2. The CDR3 covers 16 residues. The germline CDR1 and CDR2 sequences are SSHAT and FNYEAQ (reference sequence). This chain's CDR3 is CASSPVRGGGKETQYF. The CDR3 nucleotides read TGTGCTAGCTCGCCGGTACGGGGGGGCGGAAAAGAGACCCAGTACTTC.

The gene calls are TRBV29-1 and TRBJ2-1; 11 nucleotides agree with TRBD2. Germline-derived CDR1 and CDR2 are SQVTM and ANQGSEA. This CDR3 is 13 amino acids long. V was clipped by 7 bases and J by 8 bases; unmatched bases: 7. The CDR3 DNA reads as TGCAGCGGGGCGGCACTAGCGGGAGATGAGCAGTTCTTC. The encoded protein is CSGAALAGDEQFF.

The chain employs TRBV10-1 and TRBJ2-3, with 8 bases matching TRBD1. Germline-derived CDR1 and CDR2 are WNHNN and SYGVQD (reference sequence). V shed 2 bases and J 4 bases; nucleotides not matched to a gene: 5. This CDR3 is built from 15 residues. CDR3 sequence reads: CASSEGQGYADTQYF. In DNA form, the CDR3 reads TGCGCCAGCAGTGAGGGACAGGGCTATGCAGATACGCAGTATTTT.

The rearrangement joins TRBV9 to TRBJ1-3; D not resolved. V shed 4 bases and J shed 0 bases, with 8 bases lying between them. The CDR3 has 14 residues. CDR1 and CDR2 from the germline V gene are SGDLS and YYNGEE. This chain's CDR3 is CASSPMISGNTIYF. The CDR3 nucleotides read TGTGCCAGCAGCCCAATGATCTCTGGAAACACCATATATTTT.

The chain recombines TRBV18 with TRBJ1-1; D unclear. The germline gives CDR1 KGHSH, CDR2 LQKENI. This CDR3 comprises 14 residues. V lost 4 bases and J lost 0, with 9 bases in between. The CDR3 DNA reads as TGTGCCAGCTCACAGGGATTTTTGAACACTGAAGCTTTCTTT. This encodes CASSQGFLNTEAFF.

This rearrangement joins TRBV28 to TRBJ1-1; TRBD1 matches at 9 bases. This CDR3 has 14 residues. The germline CDR1 and CDR2 sequences are MDHEN and SYDVKM. Trimming at V came to 3 bases and at J to 1 base, leaving 0 bases not matched to a gene. The CDR3 loop is CASSLDRGNTEAFF. CDR3 in DNA: TGTGCCAGCAGTTTGGACAGGGGGAACACTGAAGCTTTCTTT.

This rearrangement joins TRBV6-6 to TRBJ1-1; weak D call: TRBD1 (6 bases). The V gene lost 8 bases and the J gene lost 1 base, with 17 bases spanning the gap. Germline CDR1 is MNHNY and CDR2 is SVGAGI (reference sequence). There are 15 residues in the CDR3. This chain's CDR3 is CASGNRGARNTEAFF. CDR3 bases: TGTGCCAGCGGAAATAGGGGGGCGCGGAACACTGAAGCTTTCTTT.

The rearrangement uses TRBV4-1 and TRBJ2-3; 11 bases fit TRBD1. Unmatched junction bases numbered 10, after V lost 8 bases and J lost 3 bases. The germline V gene encodes CDR1 MGHRA and CDR2 YSYEKL. The CDR3 is 16 residues long. CDR3 in DNA: TGCGCCAGCGCGCCCGGGACAGGGGGTCGGACAGATACGCAGTATTTT. Encoded protein: CASAPGTGGRTDTQYF.

The chain has TRBV7-9 and TRBJ1-1; no firm D call. The V end was cut by 4 bases, the J end by 6 bases, with 15 bases between. The CDR3 has 14 amino acids. Germline V gives CDR1 SEHNR, CDR2 FQNEAQ (reference sequence). The CDR3 DNA is TGTGCCAGCAGCTCGACCCCACACGTCCCTGAAGCTTTCTTT. Protein product: CASSSTPHVPEAFF.

This chain links TRBV28 with TRBJ1-4; 9 bases map to TRBD1. This CDR3 comprises 17 residues. Germline loops: CDR1 MDHEN, CDR2 SYDVKM. Trimming at V came to 5 bases and at J to 4 bases, leaving 11 bases not matched to a gene. CDR3 bases: TGTGCCAGCAGTGGATCGGGACAGGGAGGCTTTAATGAAAAACTGTTTTTT. Translation gives CASSGSGQGGFNEKLFF.

This clone was recorded only once. V is TRBV11-2 and J is TRBJ1-3; no definite D call. The CDR3 has 14 amino acids. Between the trimmed V and J ends, which lost 4 bases and 3 bases, there was a span of 10 bases. CDR1 is SGHAT, CDR2 FQNNGV, per germline. CDR3 nucleotides: TGTGCCAGCAGCTCCCCGCGGGGTGGAAACACCATATATTTT. It yields the protein CASSSPRGGNTIYF. The full variable domain, in which reference TRBV11-2 and TRBJ1-3 provide the parts outside the CDR3, is EAGVAQSPRYKIIEKRQSVAFWCNPISGHATLYWYQQILGQGPKLLIQFQNNGVVDDSQLPKDRFSAERLKGVDSTLKIQPAKLEDSAVYLCASSSPRGGNTIYFGEGSWLTVV.

The chain couples TRBV28 to TRBJ1-2; D is ambiguous. Germline V gene lookup returns CDR1 MDHEN and CDR2 SYDVKM. The CDR3 covers 16 residues. V lost 2 bases and J lost 8, with 21 bases in between. The CDR3 DNA reads as TGTGCCAGCAGTTTACCCGGACTGTTCGGGATAGGAGGCTACACCTTC. Protein sequence: CASSLPGLFGIGGYTF.